Below, 2 T cell receptor beta chains from the same sample are listed, as sequenced in a study of cytomegalovirus exposure and HLA in healthy donors. PCR used 60 Vbeta primers and 13 Jbeta primers. Clones were read by immunoSEQ multiplex PCR, and TCRdb kept only the in-frame ones, dropping some. The sample carries some 92,000 clones, under 85% recorded once. Specimen: PBMCs. The origin of the receptors is a young man in good health and CMV-seropositive.

This chain uses TRBV11-2 with TRBJ1-6, with D perhaps TRBD1 (5 bases). Germline V lookup: CDR1 SGHAT, CDR2 FQNNGV. The CDR3 extends over 19 amino acids. V lost 0 bases and J lost 0, with 15 bases in between. The CDR3 DNA follows: TGTGCCAGCAGCTTAGATGGGGCTTTCAGGAGCTCCTATAATTCACCCCTCCACTTT. Its translation: CASSLDGAFRSSYNSPLHF.

The gene calls are TRBV23-1 and TRBJ1-4, with TRBD1 matching over 7 bases. TRBV23-1 is identified as an open reading frame with a role that is uncertain. This CDR3 has 15 amino acids. V gave up 1 base and J gave up 7 bases; unmatched junction bases: 6. The CDR3 sequence: CASSQCEGAREKLFF. In DNA, the CDR3 is TGCGCCAGCAGTCAATGTGAGGGGGCCCGTGAAAAACTGTTTTTT.